These 28 T cell receptor beta chains share one sample of origin, sequenced in a study of cytotoxic CD8 clonotypes in ibrutinib-treated CLL. The method was immunoSEQ multiplex PCR; TCRdb's version includes in-frame clones alone and lacks a portion of them. The repertoire consists of approximately 150,000 clones, with approximately 75% occurring once and the leading ten covering around a quarter. Sequencing used PBMCs, obtained after 12 months of ibrutinib treatment. Source of these receptors: a human donor with chronic lymphocytic leukemia.

V usage is TRBV5-8 and J usage is TRBJ1-1; D unresolved. Germline V gives CDR1 SGHTS, CDR2 YDEGEE. Between the trimmed V and J ends, which lost 1 base and 0 bases, there was a span of 7 bases. The CDR3 covers 14 residues. CDR3 sequence reads: CASSLTVLNTEAFF. The CDR3 DNA reads TGTGCCAGCAGCTTGACAGTCTTGAACACTGAAGCTTTCTTT. The whole variable domain, remainder taken from reference TRBV5-8 and TRBJ1-1, is EAGVTQSPTHLIKTRGQQATLRCSPISGHTSVYWYQQALGLGLQFLLWYDEGEERNRGNFPPRFSGRQFPNYSSELNVNALELEDSALYLCASSLTVLNTEAFFGQGTRLTVV.

The chain recombines TRBV5-1 with TRBJ2-1; TRBD2 matches at 13 bases. The CDR3 spans 15 residues. Germline-derived CDR1 and CDR2 are SGHRS and YFSETQ. V lost 7 bases, J lost 7 bases, and 8 bases stayed unmatched. The CDR3 DNA reads TGCGCCAGCCTTAAGACTAGCGGGGGGCGGAATGAGCAGTTCTTC. Its protein product is CASLKTSGGRNEQFF.

The CDR3 here is CASTTGSYGYTF. The CDR3 nucleotides are TGTGCCAGCACCACAGGGTCCTATGGCTACACCTTC. This chain uses TRBV28 with TRBJ1-2; a weak D match, TRBD1 (6 bases). The germline CDR1 and CDR2 sequences are MDHEN and SYDVKM. Trimming took 7 bases from V and 4 from J, leaving 10 bases between them. The CDR3 spans 12 residues.

The chain uses TRBV11-3 and TRBJ2-4, with D perhaps TRBD1 or TRBD2 (7 bases each). Trimming took 5 bases from V and 2 from J, leaving 13 bases between them. The V gene's germline CDR1 is SGHNT and CDR2 YENEEA. CDR3 length: 15 amino acids. CDR3: CASSPGGASKNIQYF. The CDR3 nucleotides read TGTGCCAGCAGCCCAGGGGGGGCATCCAAAAACATTCAGTACTTC.

The genes are TRBV7-9 and TRBJ1-2; 11 positions agree with TRBD1. The ends lost 5 bases at V and 6 bases at J; junction bases unmatched: 5. The CDR3 covers 14 residues. The germline gives CDR1 SEHNR, CDR2 FQNEAQ (reference sequence). CDR3 sequence: CASSPGQGADGYTF. The CDR3 region has the DNA TGTGCCAGCAGCCCCGGACAGGGGGCGGATGGCTACACCTTC. Looking up the rest from reference TRBV7-9 and TRBJ1-2 gives the full variable domain: DTGVSQNPRHKITKRGQNVTFRCDPISEHNRLYWYRQTLGQGPEFLTYFQNEAQLEKSRLLSDRFSAERPKGSFSTLEIQRTEQGDSAMYLCASSPGQGADGYTFGSGTRLTVV.

The V and J genes are TRBV11-1 and TRBJ2-5, with 10 bases lining up with TRBD2. CDR1 SGHAT and CDR2 FQDESV come from the germline V gene (reference sequence). The junction had 5 bases not matched to a gene; V was cut back by 3 bases and J by 1 base. The CDR3 is 16 residues long. CDR3 in DNA: TGTGCCAGCAGCTTTCAACTAGCGGGGAGCCAAGAGACCCAGTACTTC. As protein: CASSFQLAGSQETQYF.

The chain uses TRBV7-6 and TRBJ2-5; the D gene could be TRBD1 or TRBD2 (5 bases each). Germline loops: CDR1 SGHVS, CDR2 FNYEAQ. The CDR3 is made up of 16 amino acids. V was cut by 5 bases and J by 0 bases, with 16 bases left in between. CDR3 nucleotides: TGTGCCAGCAGCCCTGGGACGGACCATTACCAAGAGACCCAGTACTTC. This gives the protein CASSPGTDHYQETQYF.

V and J are TRBV7-9 and TRBJ1-2; 7 bases match TRBD1. V was clipped by 5 bases and J by 4 bases; unmatched bases: 13. The CDR3 extends over 16 amino acids. From germline, CDR1 is SEHNR and CDR2 FQNEAQ (reference sequence). DNA for the CDR3: TGTGCCAGCAGCGAGGGACAGCTCCTCCGTTTCTATGGCTACACCTTC. Its translation: CASSEGQLLRFYGYTF.

The rearrangement uses TRBV13 and TRBJ2-7, with a weak D call TRBD1 (5 bases). Germline values: CDR1 PRHDT, CDR2 FYEKMQ (reference sequence). The CDR3 has 13 residues. Trimming removed 5 bases at V and 5 bases at J, with 13 bases between. The DNA for the CDR3 is TGTGCCAGCAGCCCTGGGGCAGGGAACGAGCAGTACTTC. Translated, it gives CASSPGAGNEQYF.

The CDR3: CASSLKGAGSSYEQYF. The CDR3 DNA follows: TGTGCCAGCAGTTTAAAAGGAGCAGGGAGCTCCTACGAGCAGTACTTC. The rearrangement joins TRBV27 to TRBJ2-7, with D perhaps matching TRBD1 or TRBD2 (5 bases each). The CDR3 contains 16 residues. V dropped 2 bases and J dropped 0 bases, with 14 bases sitting between them. Germline CDR1 MNHEY, CDR2 SMNVEV (reference sequence).

This rearrangement joins TRBV18 to TRBJ2-7; TRBD1 or TRBD2 may be the D gene (5 bases each). Trimming removed 2 bases at V and 3 bases at J, with 5 bases between. Germline assignment: CDR1 KGHSH and CDR2 LQKENI. This CDR3 has 12 amino acids. CDR3 DNA: TGTGCCAGCTCACCAGGGGGCTACGAGCAGTACTTC. Its translation is CASSPGGYEQYF.

This clone was detected once. The genes are TRBV28 and TRBJ2-6; D ambiguous. This CDR3 spans 15 amino acids. Trimming left V 3 bases short and J 2 bases short, with 8 bases between. Germline CDR1 MDHEN, CDR2 SYDVKM. The CDR3, as DNA: TGTGCCAGCAGTTTTGCCCAAACTGGGGCCAACGTCCTGACTTTC. The encoded protein is CASSFAQTGANVLTF. The full variable domain, its missing parts supplied by reference TRBV28 and TRBJ2-6, is DVKVTQSSRYLVKRTGEKVFLECVQDMDHENMFWYRQDPGLGLRLIYFSYDVKMKEKGDIPEGYSVSREKKERFSLILESASTNQTSMYLCASSFAQTGANVLTFGAGSRLTVL.

This clone was observed a handful of times. This sequence joins TRBV27 and TRBJ2-7; D is possibly TRBD2 (5 bases). Germline-derived CDR1 and CDR2 are MNHEY and SMNVEV (reference sequence). V was shortened by 6 bases and J by 1 base, with 19 bases between the two germline ends. The CDR3 spans 16 residues. The CDR3 sequence: CASRREGSGSSYEQYF. The CDR3 region has the DNA TGTGCCAGCAGGAGAGAAGGGAGCGGATCTTCCTACGAGCAGTACTTC.

This clone was observed a few times. The chain couples TRBV30 to TRBJ2-7; the D is unclear. V dropped 4 bases and J dropped 2 bases, with 9 bases sitting between them. Germline V CDR1 and CDR2: GTSNPN, SVGIG (reference sequence). The CDR3 loop spans 12 amino acids. CDR3 loop: CAWNVAAYEQYF. CDR3 coding DNA: TGTGCCTGGAACGTGGCAGCCTACGAGCAGTACTTC.

J is TRBJ1-2 and V is TRBV21-1; TRBD1 was called by the table and not checked on the DNA. TRBV21-1 represents a pseudogene. The CDR3 covers 13 residues. The DNA of the CDR3 is TGTGCCAGATTTTACAGGGACCCCTATGGCTACACCTTC. Its protein is CARFYRDPYGYTF.

This clone appeared a few times. V gene TRBV18 combines with J gene TRBJ1-3; possibly TRBD1 for D (6 bases). The CDR3 runs 14 residues. CDR1 KGHSH and CDR2 LQKENI come from the germline V gene. V was cut by 3 bases and J by 6 bases, with 12 bases left in between. The CDR3 region has the DNA TGTGCCAGCTCACCTGCAGGGGATGTAAACACCATATATTTT. This gives the protein CASSPAGDVNTIYF.

V is TRBV6-5 and J is TRBJ2-3; 10 bases match TRBD1. Germline lookup yields CDR1 MNHEY and CDR2 SVGAGI. The CDR3 loop spans 15 amino acids. The V gene end was trimmed by 2 bases and the J gene end by 6 bases; junction bases not matched to a gene: 5. The CDR3 coding sequence is TGTGCCAGCAGTTACGGGGGACAGGGGAGTGATACGCAGTATTTT. Translated, it gives CASSYGGQGSDTQYF.

This clone was recorded once. This chain's CDR3 is CASSPTPGTFSEQYF. The CDR3 nucleotides are TGTGCCAGCAGCCCGACTCCCGGGACTTTTTCGGAGCAGTACTTC. The chain recombines TRBV7-2 with TRBJ2-7; D is possibly TRBD2 (6 bases). In germline, CDR1 is SGHTA, CDR2 FQGNSA. With 5 bases removed from V and 7 bases from J, the gap between germline ends came to 21 bases. The CDR3 length is 15 residues.

This clone came up a few times. This rearrangement joins TRBV5-1 to TRBJ1-2; D not certain. Germline CDR1 and CDR2: SGHRS and YFSETQ. V was shortened by 4 bases and J by 8 bases, with 12 bases between the two germline ends. The CDR3 length is 12 residues. CDR3 amino acids: CASSVELGGYTF. The CDR3 coding sequence is TGCGCCAGCAGCGTCGAATTAGGGGGCTACACCTTC.

This rearrangement joins TRBV4-1 to TRBJ1-2; unclear D gene. The V gene's germline CDR1 is MGHRA and CDR2 YSYEKL. This CDR3 is built from 13 residues. V was cut by 1 base and J by 7 bases, with 10 bases left in between. CDR3 sequence reads: CASSQVLGRGYTF. The CDR3 bases are TGCGCCAGCAGCCAAGTGTTGGGTCGTGGCTACACCTTC.

This sequence joins TRBV27 and TRBJ2-2, with D perhaps matching TRBD1 (5 bases). Trimming stripped 3 bases from V and 7 bases from J, with 6 bases between. Germline CDR1 and CDR2: MNHEY and SMNVEV (reference sequence). The CDR3 spans 12 residues. The CDR3 reads CASSFQGGELFF. As DNA, the CDR3 is TGTGCCAGCAGTTTCCAGGGCGGGGAGCTGTTTTTT.

This clone was counted only a few times. V usage is TRBV4-3 and J usage is TRBJ2-1, with 7 nucleotides matching TRBD2. The CDR3 totals 18 residues. The germline CDR1 and CDR2 sequences are LGHNA and YSLEER. J gave up 4 bases and V 0 bases, and 12 bases lay outside the gene matches. This chain's CDR3 is CASSQETLGGSQYNEQFF. In nucleotides, the CDR3 is TGCGCCAGCAGCCAAGAGACCCTTGGCGGGAGTCAATACAATGAGCAGTTCTTC.

This clone was observed a single time. The chain joins TRBV4-2 to TRBJ2-1, with TRBD2 matching over 9 bases. CDR3 size: 18 residues. The J segment lost 4 bases and the V segment lost 3 bases, leaving 13 bases of the junction unmatched. Germline CDR1 and CDR2: LGHNA and YNFKEQ. The CDR3 sequence: CASSQETRLAVPYNEQFF. The CDR3 DNA reads as TGTGCCAGCAGCCAGGAGACGAGACTAGCGGTCCCTTACAATGAGCAGTTCTTC.

This clone was detected a few times. CDR3 sequence (DNA): TGTGCCAGCAGCCAGATAAACTATGGCTACACCTTC. Its translation: CASSQINYGYTF. The chain joins TRBV4-2 to TRBJ1-2; D is ambiguous. Germline values: CDR1 LGHNA, CDR2 YNFKEQ. The V and J ends lost 3 bases and 2 bases respectively, with 4 bases between them. The CDR3 contains 12 residues.

This rearrangement joins TRBV15 to TRBJ2-3; 7 bases map to TRBD2. This CDR3 is built from 15 residues. The V segment lost 0 bases and the J segment 2 bases; nucleotides outside the gene matches: 2. The germline gives CDR1 LNHNV, CDR2 YYDKDF (reference sequence). The CDR3 DNA is TGTGCCACCAGCAGAGATCTAGCGGCCACAGATACGCAGTATTTT. Protein product: CATSRDLAATDTQYF.

This clone was detected only once. V and J are TRBV5-6 and TRBJ2-5; 11 nucleotides agree with TRBD1. The CDR3 runs to 15 residues. The V segment lost 5 bases and the J segment 2 bases; nucleotides outside the gene matches: 5. CDR1 is SGHDT, CDR2 YYEEEE, per germline. The CDR3 loop is CASRPGTGGQETQYF. The DNA of the CDR3 is TGTGCCAGCAGACCCGGGACAGGGGGTCAAGAGACCCAGTACTTC. Filled out from reference TRBV5-6 and TRBJ2-5, the complete variable domain reads DAGVTQSPTHLIKTRGQQVTLRCSPKSGHDTVSWYQQALGQGPQFIFQYYEEEERQRGNFPDRFSGHQFPNYSSELNVNALLLGDSALYLCASRPGTGGQETQYFGPGTRLLVL.

This clone was counted only a few times. The chain carries TRBV5-1 and TRBJ2-3, with 12 bases that match TRBD2. The CDR3 is 15 residues long. J was trimmed by 2 bases and V by 5 bases; bases with no gene match: 3. Per the germline V gene, CDR1 is SGHRS and CDR2 is YFSETQ. This CDR3 is CASSTSGGYTDTQYF. The CDR3 DNA reads as TGCGCCAGCAGTACTAGCGGGGGGTACACAGATACGCAGTATTTT.

This clone was detected only a few times. The rearrangement joins TRBV10-3 to TRBJ1-3; TRBD1 matches at 8 bases. Germline values: CDR1 ENHRY, CDR2 SYGVKD. V dropped 9 bases and J dropped 0; count of bases not matched to a gene: 4. The CDR3 covers 14 residues. CDR3 in amino acids: CAITGTGSGNTIYF. CDR3 bases: TGTGCCATAACCGGGACAGGCTCTGGAAACACCATATATTTT.